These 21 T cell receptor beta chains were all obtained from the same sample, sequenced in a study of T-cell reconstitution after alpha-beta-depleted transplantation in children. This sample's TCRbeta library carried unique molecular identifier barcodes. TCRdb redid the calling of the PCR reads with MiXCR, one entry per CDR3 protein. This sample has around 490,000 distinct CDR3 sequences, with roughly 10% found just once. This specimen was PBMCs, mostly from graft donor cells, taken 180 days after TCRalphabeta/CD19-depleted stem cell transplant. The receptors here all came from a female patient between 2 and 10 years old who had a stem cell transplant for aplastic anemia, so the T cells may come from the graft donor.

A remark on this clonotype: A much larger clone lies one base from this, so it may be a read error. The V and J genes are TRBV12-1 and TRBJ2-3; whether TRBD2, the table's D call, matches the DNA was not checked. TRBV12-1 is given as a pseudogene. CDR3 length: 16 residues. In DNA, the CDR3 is TGTGCCAGCAGCTTTTCGGGACTCTTTAGCACAGATATGCAGTATTTT. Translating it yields CASSFSGLFSTDMQYF.

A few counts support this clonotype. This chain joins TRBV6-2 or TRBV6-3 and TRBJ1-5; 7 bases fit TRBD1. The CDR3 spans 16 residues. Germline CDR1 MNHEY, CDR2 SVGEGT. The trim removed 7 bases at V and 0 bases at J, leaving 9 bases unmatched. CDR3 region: CASTGTAFVSNQPQHF. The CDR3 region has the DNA TGTGCCAGCACTGGGACAGCGTTTGTTAGCAATCAGCCCCAGCATTTT.

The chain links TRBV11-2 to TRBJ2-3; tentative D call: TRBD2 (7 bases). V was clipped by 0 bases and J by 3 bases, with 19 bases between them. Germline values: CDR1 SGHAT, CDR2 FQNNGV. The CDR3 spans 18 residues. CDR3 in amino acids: CASSLERGEGGKTDTQYF. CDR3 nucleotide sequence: TGTGCCAGCAGCTTAGAGAGGGGGGAGGGGGGGAAAACAGATACGCAGTATTTT.

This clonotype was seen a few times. DNA of the CDR3: TGTGCCAGCAGCTTAGATCCGACTAGCGGCAAAAACATTCAGTACTTC. Encoded protein: CASSLDPTSGKNIQYF. J is TRBJ2-4 and V is TRBV11-2, with TRBD2 matching 9 bases. CDR1 is SGHAT, CDR2 FQNNGV, per germline. The CDR3 contains 16 residues. The V and J ends lost 0 bases and 3 bases, in that order; junction bases with no gene match: 3.

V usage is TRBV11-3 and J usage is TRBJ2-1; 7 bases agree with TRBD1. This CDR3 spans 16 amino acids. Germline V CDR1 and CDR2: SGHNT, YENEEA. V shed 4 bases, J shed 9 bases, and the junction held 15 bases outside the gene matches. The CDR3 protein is CASSSTGSGTQSEQFF. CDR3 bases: TGTGCCAGCAGCTCGACAGGGTCCGGGACCCAGAGTGAGCAGTTCTTC.

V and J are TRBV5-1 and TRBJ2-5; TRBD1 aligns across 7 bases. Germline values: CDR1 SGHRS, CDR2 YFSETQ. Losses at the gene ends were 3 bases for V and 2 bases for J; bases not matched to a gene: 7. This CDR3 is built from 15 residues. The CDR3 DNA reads TGCGCCAGCAGCTCAATCCCGGGACAGCAAGAGACCCAGTACTTC. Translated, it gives CASSSIPGQQETQYF. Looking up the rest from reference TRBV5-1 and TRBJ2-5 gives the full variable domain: KAGVTQTPRYLIKTRGQQVTLSCSPISGHRSVSWYQQTPGQGLQFLFEYFSETQRNKGNFPGRFSGRQFSNSRSEMNVSTLELGDSALYLCASSSIPGQQETQYFGPGTRLLVL.

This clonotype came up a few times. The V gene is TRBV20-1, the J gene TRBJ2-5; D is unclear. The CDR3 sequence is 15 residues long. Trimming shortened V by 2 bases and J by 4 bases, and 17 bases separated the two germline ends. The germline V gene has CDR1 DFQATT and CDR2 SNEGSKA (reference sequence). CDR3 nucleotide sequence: TGCAGTGCTAGATTCCCCGACCGGAGAAGAGAGACCCAGTACTTC. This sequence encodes CSARFPDRRRETQYF.

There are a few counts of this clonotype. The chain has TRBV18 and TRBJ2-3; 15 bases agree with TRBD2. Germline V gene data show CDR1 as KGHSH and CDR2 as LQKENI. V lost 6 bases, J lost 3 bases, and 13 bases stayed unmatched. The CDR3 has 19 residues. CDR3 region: CASSTLPGLAGGGTDTQYF. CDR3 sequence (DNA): TGTGCCAGCTCTACGCTTCCGGGACTAGCGGGAGGCGGGACAGATACGCAGTATTTT.

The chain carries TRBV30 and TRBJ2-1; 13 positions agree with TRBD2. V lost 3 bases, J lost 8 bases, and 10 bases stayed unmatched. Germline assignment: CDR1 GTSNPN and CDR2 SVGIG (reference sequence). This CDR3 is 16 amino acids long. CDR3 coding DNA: TGTGCCTGGAGCGCTCATACTAGCGGGAGGGACGATGAGCAGTTCTTC. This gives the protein CAWSAHTSGRDDEQFF.

The CDR3 DNA is TGTGCCAGCAGAACGGGACTAGCGGGAGGTAACCGGCGTCGGAATGAGCAGTTCTTC. It yields the protein CASRTGLAGGNRRRNEQFF. The chain carries TRBV12-3 or TRBV12-4 and TRBJ2-1; 15 bases map to TRBD2. V lost 6 bases, J lost 7 bases, and 16 bases stayed unmatched. This CDR3 has 19 residues.

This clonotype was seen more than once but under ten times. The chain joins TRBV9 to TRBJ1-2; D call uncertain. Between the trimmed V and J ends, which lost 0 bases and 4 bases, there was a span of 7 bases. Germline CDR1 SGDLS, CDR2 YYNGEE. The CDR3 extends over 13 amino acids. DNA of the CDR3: TGTGCCAGCAGCGTAGATGTCGGCTATGGCTACACCTTC. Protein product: CASSVDVGYGYTF.

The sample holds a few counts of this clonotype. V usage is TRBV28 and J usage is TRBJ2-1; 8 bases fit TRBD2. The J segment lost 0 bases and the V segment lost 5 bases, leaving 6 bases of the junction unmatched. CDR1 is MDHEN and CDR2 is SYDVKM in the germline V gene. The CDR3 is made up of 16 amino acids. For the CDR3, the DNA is TGTGCCAGCAGTAGACCCACTAGCGGCTCCTACAATGAGCAGTTCTTC. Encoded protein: CASSRPTSGSYNEQFF. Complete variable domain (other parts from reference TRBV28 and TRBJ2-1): DVKVTQSSRYLVKRTGEKVFLECVQDMDHENMFWYRQDPGLGLRLIYFSYDVKMKEKGDIPEGYSVSREKKERFSLILESASTNQTSMYLCASSRPTSGSYNEQFFGPGTRLTVL.

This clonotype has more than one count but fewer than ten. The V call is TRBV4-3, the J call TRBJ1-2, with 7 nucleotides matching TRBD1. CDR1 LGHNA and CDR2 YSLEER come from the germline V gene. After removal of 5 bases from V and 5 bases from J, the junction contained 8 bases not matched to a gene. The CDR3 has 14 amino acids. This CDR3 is CASSSSDRTYGYTF. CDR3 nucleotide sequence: TGCGCCAGCAGCTCCTCGGACAGGACGTATGGCTACACCTTC.

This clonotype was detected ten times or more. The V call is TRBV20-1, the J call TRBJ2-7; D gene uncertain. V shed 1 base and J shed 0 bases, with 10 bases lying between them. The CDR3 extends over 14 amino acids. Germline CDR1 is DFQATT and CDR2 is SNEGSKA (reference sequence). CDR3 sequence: CSARVAGYSYEQYF. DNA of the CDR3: TGCAGTGCTAGAGTAGCCGGGTACTCCTACGAGCAGTACTTC.

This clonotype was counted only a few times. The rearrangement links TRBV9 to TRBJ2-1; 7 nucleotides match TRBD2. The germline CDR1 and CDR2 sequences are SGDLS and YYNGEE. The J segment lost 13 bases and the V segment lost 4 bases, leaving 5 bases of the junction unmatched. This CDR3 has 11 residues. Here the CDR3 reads CASSSGLVQFF. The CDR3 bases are TGTGCCAGCAGCTCTGGACTAGTTCAGTTCTTC.

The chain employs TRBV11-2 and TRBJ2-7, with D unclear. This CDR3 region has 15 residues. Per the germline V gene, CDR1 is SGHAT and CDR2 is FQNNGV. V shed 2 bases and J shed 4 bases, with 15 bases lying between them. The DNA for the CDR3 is TGTGCCAGCAGCTTACCTGAGAGAGCCTTATACGAGCAGTACTTC. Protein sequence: CASSLPERALYEQYF.

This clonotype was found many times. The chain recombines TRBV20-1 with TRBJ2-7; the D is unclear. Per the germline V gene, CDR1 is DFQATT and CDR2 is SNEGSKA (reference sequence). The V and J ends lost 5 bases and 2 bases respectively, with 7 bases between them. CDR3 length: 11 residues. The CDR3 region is CSAPGAYEQYF. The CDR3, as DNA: TGCAGTGCTCCGGGCGCCTACGAGCAGTACTTC.

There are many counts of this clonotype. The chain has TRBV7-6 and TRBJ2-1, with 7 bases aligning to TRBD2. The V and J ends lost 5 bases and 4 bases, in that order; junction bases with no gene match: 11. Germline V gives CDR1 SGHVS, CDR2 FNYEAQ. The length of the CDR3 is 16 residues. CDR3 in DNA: TGTGCCAGCAGCGGACTAGGTCGCGGAGCGTACAATGAGCAGTTCTTC. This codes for CASSGLGRGAYNEQFF.

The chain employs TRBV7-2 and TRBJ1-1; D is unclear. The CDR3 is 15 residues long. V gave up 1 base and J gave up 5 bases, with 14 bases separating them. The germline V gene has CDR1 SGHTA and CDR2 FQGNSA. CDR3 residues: CASSLGTQLATEAFF. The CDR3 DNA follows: TGTGCCAGCAGCTTAGGGACTCAACTCGCAACTGAAGCTTTCTTT.

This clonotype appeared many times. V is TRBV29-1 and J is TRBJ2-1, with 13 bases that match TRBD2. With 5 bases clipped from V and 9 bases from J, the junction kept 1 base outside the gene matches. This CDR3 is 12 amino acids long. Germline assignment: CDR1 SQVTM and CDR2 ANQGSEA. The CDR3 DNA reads TGCAGCGTTTGGACTAGCGGGGGTGAGCAGTTCTTC. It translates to CSVWTSGGEQFF.

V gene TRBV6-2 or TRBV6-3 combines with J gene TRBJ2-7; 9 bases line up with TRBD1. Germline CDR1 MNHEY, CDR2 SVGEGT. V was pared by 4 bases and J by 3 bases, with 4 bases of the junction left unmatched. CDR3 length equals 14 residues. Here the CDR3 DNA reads TGTGCCAGCAGTTTCGACAGGGGGAACTACGAGCAGTACGTC. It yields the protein CASSFDRGNYEQYV.